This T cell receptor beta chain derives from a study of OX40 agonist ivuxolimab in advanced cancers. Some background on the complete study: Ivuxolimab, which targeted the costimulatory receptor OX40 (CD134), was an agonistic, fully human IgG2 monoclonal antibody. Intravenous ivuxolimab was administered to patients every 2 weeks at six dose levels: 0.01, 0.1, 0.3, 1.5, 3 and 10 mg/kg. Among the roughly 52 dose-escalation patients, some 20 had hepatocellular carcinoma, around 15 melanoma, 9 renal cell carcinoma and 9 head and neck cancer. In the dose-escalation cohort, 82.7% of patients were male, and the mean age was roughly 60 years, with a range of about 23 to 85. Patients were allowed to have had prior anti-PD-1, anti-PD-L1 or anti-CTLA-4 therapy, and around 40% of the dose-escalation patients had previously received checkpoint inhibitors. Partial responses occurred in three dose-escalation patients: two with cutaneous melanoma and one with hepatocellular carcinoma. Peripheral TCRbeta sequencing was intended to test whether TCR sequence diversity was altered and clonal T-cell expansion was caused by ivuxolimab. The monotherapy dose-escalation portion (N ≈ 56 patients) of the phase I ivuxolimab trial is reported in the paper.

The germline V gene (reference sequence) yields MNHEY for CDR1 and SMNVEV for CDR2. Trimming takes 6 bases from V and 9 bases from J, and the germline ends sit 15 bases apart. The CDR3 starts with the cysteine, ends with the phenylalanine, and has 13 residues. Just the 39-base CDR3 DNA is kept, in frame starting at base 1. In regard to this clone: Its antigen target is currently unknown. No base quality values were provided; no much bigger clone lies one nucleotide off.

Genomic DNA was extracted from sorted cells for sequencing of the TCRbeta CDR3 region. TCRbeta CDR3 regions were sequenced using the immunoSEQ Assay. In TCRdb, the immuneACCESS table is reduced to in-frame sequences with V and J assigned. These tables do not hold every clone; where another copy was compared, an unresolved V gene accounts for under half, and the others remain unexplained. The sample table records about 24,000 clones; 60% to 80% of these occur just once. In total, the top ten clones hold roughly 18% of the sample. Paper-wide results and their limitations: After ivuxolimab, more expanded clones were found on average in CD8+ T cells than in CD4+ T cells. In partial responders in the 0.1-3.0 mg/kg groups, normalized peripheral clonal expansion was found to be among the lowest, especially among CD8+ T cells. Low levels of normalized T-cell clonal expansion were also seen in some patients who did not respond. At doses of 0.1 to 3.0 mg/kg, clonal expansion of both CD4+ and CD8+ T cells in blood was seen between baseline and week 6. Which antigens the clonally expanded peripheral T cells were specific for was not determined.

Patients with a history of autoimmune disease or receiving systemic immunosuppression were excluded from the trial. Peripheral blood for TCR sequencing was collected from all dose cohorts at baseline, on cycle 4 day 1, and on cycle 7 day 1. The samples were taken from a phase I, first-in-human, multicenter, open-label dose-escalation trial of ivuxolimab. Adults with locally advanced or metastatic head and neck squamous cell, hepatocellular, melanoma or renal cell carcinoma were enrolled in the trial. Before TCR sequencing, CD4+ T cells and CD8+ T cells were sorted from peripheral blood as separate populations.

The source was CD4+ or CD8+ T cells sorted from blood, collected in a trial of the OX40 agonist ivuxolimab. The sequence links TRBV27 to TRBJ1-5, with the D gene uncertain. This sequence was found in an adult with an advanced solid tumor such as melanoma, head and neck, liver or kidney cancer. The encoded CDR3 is CASSIGSWGPQHF. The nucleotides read TGTGCCAGCAGCATTGGATCTTGGGGGCCCCAGCATTTT.